This TCR beta chain was captured by sequencing in a study of a mutant IDH1 vaccine in newly diagnosed glioma. On the study more broadly: Patients began vaccination 4-6 weeks after radiotherapy alone, or with temozolomide cycles. Among treated patients, about 60% were male and approximately 40% female, and mean age was about 39 years. Antecedent treatment encompassed radiotherapy, temozolomide, or their combination; the majority received both.

Some clones are missing from TCRdb's copy, which holds only in-frame ones; the method was immunoSEQ multiplex PCR. The sample holds almost 30,000 clones; roughly nine tenths are singletons and the top ten take around 3%. The sample holds one count of this clone. What it binds is unknown. Time point of the sample: week 5, during vaccination. The vaccine gave 300 ug of a 20-mer mutant IDH1 peptide subcutaneously per dose. The sequence derives from a middle-aged woman with glioma. Some clones in this sample may be carry-over from other donors' samples. Sequencing used peripheral blood mononuclear cells (PBMCs), obtained from a glioma patient whose treatment included an IDH1 peptide vaccine.

CDR3 coding DNA: TGCGCCAGCAGCCATCGGCGTGGAACTAGCTACGAGCAGTACTTC. Translated, it gives CASSHRRGTSYEQYF. V is TRBV5-1 and J is TRBJ2-5; a weak D match, TRBD2 (5 bases). The DNA end favors TRBJ2-7, so the J call may be wrong. Germline values: CDR1 SGHRS, CDR2 YFSETQ. The CDR3 covers 15 residues.